The entry below describes one TCR beta chain. The antigen remains undetermined. This sample is drawn from a study of T cells after posttransplantation cyclophosphamide. Germline loops: CDR1 SNHLY, CDR2 FYNNEI. V was cut by 4 bases and J by 4 bases, with 10 bases left in between. There are 13 residues in the CDR3. Study outcomes and limitations: TRB clonality was highly associated with recipient CMV seropositivity and reactivation.

Data came from immunoSEQ multiplex PCR; TCRdb stores just in-frame clones and leaves some out. The sample lists roughly 42,000 clones, 90% occurring once. A marrow graft followed busulfan-fludarabine conditioning, with cyclophosphamide on days +3 and +4. The origin of this receptor is a male patient between 55 and 70 years old who received an allogeneic stem cell transplant from a related donor and was CMV-positive. Some T cells here may be from the graft donor. The chain links TRBV2 to TRBJ1-2; unclear D gene. The sequencing here drew on PBMCs, taken less than 70 days after allogeneic stem cell transplant with posttransplant cyclophosphamide. CDR3 in amino acids: CASSVEGSYGYTF. Here the CDR3 DNA reads TGTGCCAGCAGTGTCGAGGGCAGCTATGGCTACACCTTC.